This record looks at one T cell receptor (beta chain) sequence and its context. This record comes from a study of blood T cell repertoires in COVID-19. Turning to the study itself: Two negative PCRs, clearance, or symptom resolution had been documented for recovered Cohort 3 donors.

Clones were read by immunoSEQ multiplex PCR, and TCRdb kept only the in-frame ones, dropping some. Among hundreds of thousands of clones listed, roughly 91% were seen once. Participant age was about 18 to 100 years, and participants resided in 24 US areas. Cohort allocation depended upon clinical history that participants reported. Germline V gene data show CDR1 as MNHEY and CDR2 as SVGAGI. V lost 4 bases and J lost 2, with 14 bases in between. CDR3 length: 15 residues. The sample comprised PBMCs or T cells enriched from blood (not recorded which). The source is a woman aged 60-75 years in a cohort exposed to, infected with or recovered from COVID-19 (not recorded which). The chain couples TRBV6-5 to TRBJ1-2; D uncertain. In nucleotides, the CDR3 is TGTGCCAGCAGTTCCCCTCGGGAGGCAAACTATGGCTACACCTTC. It yields the protein CASSSPREANYGYTF.